These 5 T cell receptor beta chains were sequenced from one sample in a study of blood T cell repertoires in COVID-19. Some clones are missing from TCRdb's copy, which holds only in-frame ones; the method was immunoSEQ multiplex PCR. In the table there are approximately 150,000 clones, over 75% of which are singletons. Sequenced: PBMCs or T cells enriched from blood (not recorded which). The receptors here all came from a human donor with acute COVID-19. The donor label of this sample is uncertain.

This chain connects TRBV6-1 to TRBJ2-3, with TRBD1 matching over 11 bases. The CDR3 spans 15 residues. Germline V gene lookup returns CDR1 MNHNS and CDR2 SASEGT. V lost 3 bases, J lost 1 base, and 0 bases stayed unmatched. The CDR3 bases are TGTGCCAGCAGTGAGGGACAGGGGGGCACAGATACGCAGTATTTT. It codes for CASSEGQGGTDTQYF.

V usage is TRBV4-1 and J usage is TRBJ2-5; tentatively, D is TRBD1 (5 bases). V lost 0 bases and J 5 bases, leaving 13 bases between the germline ends. Germline loops: CDR1 MGHRA, CDR2 YSYEKL. The CDR3 has 15 residues. Here the CDR3 reads CASSQEIGEWETQYF. DNA for the CDR3: TGCGCCAGCAGCCAAGAAATAGGGGAATGGGAGACCCAGTACTTC.

The genes are TRBV12-3 or TRBV12-4 and TRBJ2-3, with D hard to call. The CDR3 totals 12 residues. V lost 7 bases, J lost 5 bases, and 10 bases lay in between. The CDR3 DNA sequence: TGTGCCAGCACTTCCGCCGGAGATACGCAGTATTTT. Amino acid sequence: CASTSAGDTQYF.

J is TRBJ1-1 and V is TRBV6-5, with 7 bases matching TRBD1. The CDR3 contains 13 residues. J gave up 7 bases and V 6 bases, and 8 bases lay outside the gene matches. Germline V gene data show CDR1 as MNHEY and CDR2 as SVGAGI. The CDR3 sequence: CASRQGRSSEAFF. DNA of the CDR3: TGTGCCAGCAGACAGGGGAGATCGAGTGAAGCTTTCTTT.

This chain joins TRBV28 and TRBJ2-1, with 8 bases lining up with TRBD1. CDR3 length: 17 amino acids. Germline trimming cut 5 bases from V and 0 bases from J; bases unmatched to any gene: 9. Per the germline V gene, CDR1 is MDHEN and CDR2 is SYDVKM. The CDR3 DNA is TGTGCCAGCAGTGGTGGACAGGGCCTAAGCTCCTACAATGAGCAGTTCTTC. Its translation is CASSGGQGLSSYNEQFF. The full variable domain, with the rest looked up from reference TRBV28 and TRBJ2-1, is DVKVTQSSRYLVKRTGEKVFLECVQDMDHENMFWYRQDPGLGLRLIYFSYDVKMKEKGDIPEGYSVSREKKERFSLILESASTNQTSMYLCASSGGQGLSSYNEQFFGPGTRLTVL.